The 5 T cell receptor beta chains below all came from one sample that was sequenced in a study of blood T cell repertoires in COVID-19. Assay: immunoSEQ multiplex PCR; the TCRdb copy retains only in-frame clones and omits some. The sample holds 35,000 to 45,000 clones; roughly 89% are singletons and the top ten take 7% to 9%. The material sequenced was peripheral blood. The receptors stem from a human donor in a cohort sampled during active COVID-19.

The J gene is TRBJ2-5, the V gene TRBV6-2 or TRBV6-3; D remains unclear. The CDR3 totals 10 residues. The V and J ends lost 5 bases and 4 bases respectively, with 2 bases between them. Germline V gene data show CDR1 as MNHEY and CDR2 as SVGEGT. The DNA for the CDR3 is TGTGCCAGCAGTCTAGAGACCCAGTACTTC. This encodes CASSLETQYF.

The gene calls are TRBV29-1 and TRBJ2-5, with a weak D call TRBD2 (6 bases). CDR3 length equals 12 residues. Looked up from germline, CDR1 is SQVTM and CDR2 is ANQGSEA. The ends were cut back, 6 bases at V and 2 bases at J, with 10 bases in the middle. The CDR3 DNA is TGCAGCGTCTCCGGGACTCAAGAGACCCAGTACTTC. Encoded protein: CSVSGTQETQYF.

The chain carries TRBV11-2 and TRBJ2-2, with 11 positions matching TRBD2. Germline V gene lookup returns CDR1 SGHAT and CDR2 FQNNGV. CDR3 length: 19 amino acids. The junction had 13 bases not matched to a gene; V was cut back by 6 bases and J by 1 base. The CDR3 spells CASSLFVLAGGVNTGELFF. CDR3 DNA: TGTGCCAGCAGTTTATTTGTTCTAGCGGGGGGCGTGAACACCGGGGAGCTGTTTTTT. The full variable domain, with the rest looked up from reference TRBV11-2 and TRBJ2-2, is EAGVAQSPRYKIIEKRQSVAFWCNPISGHATLYWYQQILGQGPKLLIQFQNNGVVDDSQLPKDRFSAERLKGVDSTLKIQPAKLEDSAVYLCASSLFVLAGGVNTGELFFGEGSRLTVL.

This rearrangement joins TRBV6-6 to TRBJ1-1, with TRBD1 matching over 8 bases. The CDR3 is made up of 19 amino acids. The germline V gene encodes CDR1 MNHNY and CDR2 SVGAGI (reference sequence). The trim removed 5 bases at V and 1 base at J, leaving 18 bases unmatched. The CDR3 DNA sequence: TGTGCCAGCAGTCACAGGGGGGGGTCTAACAGGGGCAAGAACACTGAAGCTTTCTTT. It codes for CASSHRGGSNRGKNTEAFF.

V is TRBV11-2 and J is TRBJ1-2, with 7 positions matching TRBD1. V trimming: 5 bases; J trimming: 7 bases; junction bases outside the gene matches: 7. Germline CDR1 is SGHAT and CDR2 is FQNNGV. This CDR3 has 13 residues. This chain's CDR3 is CASSRGQDVGYTF. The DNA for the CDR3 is TGTGCCAGCAGCCGCGGACAGGACGTTGGCTACACCTTC.